The 30 T cell receptor beta chains listed next were all sequenced from one sample in a study of glioma-infiltrating T cells after dendritic cell vaccination. The assay was immunoSEQ multiplex PCR, and TCRdb's table has in-frame clones only and misses some. The sample has over 70,000 clones, over 75% seen once; the top ten hold 2.1%. This specimen consisted of blood, obtained before dendritic cell vaccination. These receptors were collected from a human donor with glioblastoma.

The chain uses TRBV21-1 and TRBJ1-1. TRBV21-1 is annotated as a pseudogene. The CDR3 has 15 residues. CDR3 DNA sequence: TGTGCCAGCAGCGCACCGAGGGAGTGGGCTACTGAAGCTTTCTTT. It encodes CASSAPREWATEAFF.

The table lists this clone with a few counts. This sequence joins TRBV5-1 and TRBJ2-1, with TRBD2 identical over 9 bases. Germline CDR1 and CDR2: SGHRS and YFSETQ. V shed 6 bases and J 9 bases; nucleotides not matched to a gene: 10. The CDR3 is 14 amino acids. The CDR3 spells CASTGTSSSGEQFF. CDR3 coding DNA: TGCGCCAGCACCGGGACTAGCTCGTCGGGTGAGCAGTTCTTC.

The rearrangement joins TRBV5-6 to TRBJ2-1; TRBD2 agrees at 8 bases. This CDR3 contains 15 residues. Losses at the gene ends were 1 base for V and 4 bases for J; bases not matched to a gene: 4. Per germline, CDR1 SGHDT and CDR2 YYEEEE. The CDR3 nucleotides are TGTGCCAGCAGCTTGCAGCGCGGGAGGTACAATGAGCAGTTCTTC. Translating gives CASSLQRGRYNEQFF.

The rearrangement links TRBV4-1 to TRBJ1-6; possibly TRBD1 for D (5 bases). Germline CDR1 is MGHRA and CDR2 is YSYEKL. The CDR3 runs to 19 residues. V dropped 5 bases and J dropped 9 bases, with 29 bases sitting between them. The CDR3 DNA sequence: TGCGCCAGCAGCTTCCTCATCCGGGGGAAGTCCCCTTCTATTTCACCCCTCCACTTT. This codes for CASSFLIRGKSPSISPLHF.

This chain joins TRBV25-1 and TRBJ2-4, with a weak D call TRBD2 (5 bases). This CDR3 is built from 16 residues. Germline V gives CDR1 MGHDK, CDR2 SYGVNS. The V gene lost 1 base and the J gene lost 0 bases, with 10 bases spanning the gap. The CDR3 sequence: CASSESAAGAKNIQYF. The CDR3 nucleotides are TGTGCCAGCAGTGAATCCGCGGCGGGAGCCAAAAACATTCAGTACTTC.

The gene calls are TRBV5-1 and TRBJ1-4; unclear D gene. The CDR3 is 14 amino acids. V gave up 0 bases and J gave up 14 bases, with 17 bases separating them. CDR1 is SGHRS and CDR2 is YFSETQ in the germline V gene. The DNA for the CDR3 is TGCGCCAGCAGCTTGGACCGGGATCCGCAAGGCCTGTTTTTT. This codes for CASSLDRDPQGLFF. Full variable domain (rest looked up from reference TRBV5-1 and TRBJ1-4): KAGVTQTPRYLIKTRGQQVTLSCSPISGHRSVSWYQQTPGQGLQFLFEYFSETQRNKGNFPGRFSGRQFSNSRSEMNVSTLELGDSALYLCASSLDRDPQGLFFGSGTQLSVL.

The V gene is TRBV11-3, the J gene TRBJ2-1; no clear D gene. Germline V gives CDR1 SGHNT, CDR2 YENEEA. This CDR3 contains 13 residues. Trimming shortened V by 5 bases and J by 7 bases, and 12 bases separated the two germline ends. Written as DNA, the CDR3 is TGTGCCAGCAGCCCACCGACCAGGAATGAGCAGTTCTTC. Its translation is CASSPPTRNEQFF.

This chain links TRBV7-9 with TRBJ1-2, with no clear D. CDR1 SEHNR and CDR2 FQNEAQ come from the germline V gene (reference sequence). The CDR3 runs 13 residues. V was trimmed by 5 bases and J by 6 bases, leaving 13 bases between them. CDR3 amino acids: CASSALGFDGYTF. The CDR3 nucleotides are TGTGCCAGCAGCGCGCTAGGATTCGATGGCTACACCTTC.

The V and J genes are TRBV7-2 and TRBJ1-1; D possibly corresponds to TRBD1 (6 bases). The ends were cut back, 3 bases at V and 0 bases at J, with 11 bases in the middle. CDR1 and CDR2 (germline): SGHTA, FQGNSA. This CDR3 is 15 amino acids long. The CDR3 here is CASSLDSRMNTEAFF. As DNA, the CDR3 is TGTGCCAGCAGCTTGGACAGCCGTATGAACACTGAAGCTTTCTTT.

This clone was counted once. V usage is TRBV19 and J usage is TRBJ1-5, with D tentatively TRBD1 (5 bases). The V and J ends lost 1 base and 6 bases respectively, with 10 bases between them. Germline CDR1 and CDR2: LNHDA and SQIVND (reference sequence). The CDR3 runs 14 residues. The CDR3 nucleotides read TGTGCCAGTAGTATAGTTCCGGGGGGTCAGCCCCAGCATTTT. It encodes CASSIVPGGQPQHF.

This clone was seen once. CDR3 DNA sequence: TGTGCCAGCAGCCTCGGTGAAGAGGCCACTGAAGCTTTCTTT. Translation: CASSLGEEATEAFF. The V call is TRBV4-2, the J call TRBJ1-1; D ambiguous. Trimming removed 4 bases at V and 4 bases at J, with 13 bases between. CDR1 and CDR2 (germline): LGHNA, YNFKEQ. This CDR3 region has 14 residues.

The chain has TRBV14 and TRBJ1-6; D is unresolved. Between the trimmed V and J ends, which lost 3 bases and 6 bases, there was a span of 15 bases. CDR1 SGHDN and CDR2 FVKESK come from the germline V gene. CDR3 size: 16 residues. In DNA, the CDR3 is TGTGCCAGCAGCCACCCATGGACTTCTACTAATTCACCCCTCCACTTT. This codes for CASSHPWTSTNSPLHF.

This rearrangement joins TRBV5-4 to TRBJ2-3; 14 bases are shared with TRBD2. This CDR3 has 16 residues. V shed 6 bases, J shed 4 bases, and the junction held 7 bases outside the gene matches. Germline V CDR1 and CDR2: SGHNT, YYREEE (reference sequence). The CDR3 sequence is CASTKGLAGEADTQYF. The CDR3, as DNA: TGTGCCAGCACCAAGGGACTAGCGGGAGAGGCAGATACGCAGTATTTT.

The chain joins TRBV6-5 to TRBJ2-6; D gene ambiguous. Trimming stripped 6 bases from V and 0 bases from J, with 6 bases between. The CDR3 totals 14 residues. Per germline, CDR1 MNHEY and CDR2 SVGAGI. The chain's CDR3 is CASRRDSGANVLTF. The CDR3 bases are TGTGCCAGCAGGAGAGACTCTGGGGCCAACGTCCTGACTTTC.

CDR3 region: CASSQDRGDTEAFF. CDR3 sequence (DNA): TGCGCCAGCAGCCAAGACAGGGGGGACACTGAAGCTTTCTTT. The rearrangement uses TRBV5-1 and TRBJ1-1; 9 bases are a match to TRBD1. Germline values: CDR1 SGHRS, CDR2 YFSETQ. Unmatched junction bases numbered 4, after V lost 4 bases and J lost 3 bases. There are 14 residues in the CDR3.

The chain has TRBV28 and TRBJ2-5, with D perhaps matching TRBD2 (7 bases). CDR3 size: 14 residues. V was pared by 7 bases and J by 4 bases, with 16 bases between. Germline V lookup: CDR1 MDHEN, CDR2 SYDVKM. CDR3 sequence: CASNSGGEGETQYF. CDR3 sequence (DNA): TGTGCCAGCAACTCGGGGGGCGAAGGAGAGACCCAGTACTTC.

This chain connects TRBV5-1 to TRBJ2-3; the D is unclear. Germline V gene lookup returns CDR1 SGHRS and CDR2 YFSETQ. Trimming shortened V by 4 bases and J by 2 bases, and 17 bases separated the two germline ends. The CDR3 has 16 residues. The CDR3 spells CASSPRPRGATDTQYF. CDR3 nucleotide sequence: TGCGCCAGCAGCCCCCGTCCAAGAGGCGCCACAGATACGCAGTATTTT. Based on the CDR3 plus reference TRBV5-1 and TRBJ2-3, the full variable domain is KAGVTQTPRYLIKTRGQQVTLSCSPISGHRSVSWYQQTPGQGLQFLFEYFSETQRNKGNFPGRFSGRQFSNSRSEMNVSTLELGDSALYLCASSPRPRGATDTQYFGPGTRLTVL.

A single count supports this clone. The chain links TRBV19 to TRBJ2-5; tentatively, D is TRBD1 (6 bases). The V end was cut by 6 bases, the J end by 1 base, with 18 bases between. Looked up from germline, CDR1 is LNHDA and CDR2 is SQIVND (reference sequence). The CDR3 extends over 16 amino acids. The CDR3 loop reads CASRSRMTGTQETQYF. The CDR3, as DNA: TGTGCCAGTAGATCACGAATGACAGGAACCCAAGAGACCCAGTACTTC.

V and J are TRBV27 and TRBJ2-7; the match to TRBD1 covers 7 bases. The V segment lost 1 base and the J segment 5 bases; nucleotides outside the gene matches: 11. The CDR3 covers 16 residues. CDR1 and CDR2 (germline): MNHEY, SMNVEV (reference sequence). Here the CDR3 reads CASSLYPRGSQDEQYF. In DNA, the CDR3 is TGTGCCAGCAGTTTATATCCCAGGGGGTCTCAGGACGAGCAGTACTTC.

This chain joins TRBV6-5 and TRBJ2-7, with TRBD1 matching over 7 bases. Germline trimming cut 7 bases from V and 0 bases from J; bases unmatched to any gene: 6. Per the germline V gene, CDR1 is MNHEY and CDR2 is SVGAGI. The CDR3 is 14 residues long. In DNA, the CDR3 is TGTGCCAGCACCAAGGACAGGAGCTCCTACGAGCAGTACTTC. Translating gives CASTKDRSSYEQYF.

The chain carries TRBV5-1 and TRBJ2-1; D might be TRBD2 (6 bases). Germline V gene data show CDR1 as SGHRS and CDR2 as YFSETQ. V lost 0 bases and J 0 bases, leaving 10 bases between the germline ends. There are 16 residues in the CDR3. The CDR3 spells CASSLVPGVSYNEQFF. The CDR3 DNA is TGCGCCAGCAGCTTGGTTCCGGGAGTCTCCTACAATGAGCAGTTCTTC.

The V gene is TRBV7-9, the J gene TRBJ2-2, with TRBD1 as a possible D gene (6 bases). Germline V gene lookup returns CDR1 SEHNR and CDR2 FQNEAQ (reference sequence). CDR3 length: 16 amino acids. Trimming took off 4 bases at V and 0 bases at J, with 12 bases between the two ends. The chain's CDR3 is CASSSPAGANTGELFF. CDR3 coding DNA: TGTGCCAGCAGCTCTCCCGCAGGGGCGAACACCGGGGAGCTGTTTTTT.

The chain recombines TRBV6-1 with TRBJ2-5; the match to TRBD2 covers 7 bases. The ends lost 6 bases at V and 2 bases at J; junction bases unmatched: 9. The CDR3 loop spans 15 amino acids. The V gene's germline CDR1 is MNHNS and CDR2 SASEGT. The CDR3 reads CASRRSGLLQETQYF. CDR3 DNA sequence: TGTGCCAGCAGACGCTCGGGACTACTTCAAGAGACCCAGTACTTC.

This chain uses TRBV6-1 with TRBJ2-7; TRBD2 is a possible D gene (5 bases). The CDR3 is 15 residues long. The V end lost 3 bases, the J end lost 0 bases, and 12 bases lay between the germline ends. CDR1 is MNHNS, CDR2 SASEGT, per germline. CDR3 region: CASSEAPGSSYEQYF. The CDR3 DNA is TGTGCCAGCAGTGAGGCCCCGGGGTCCTCCTACGAGCAGTACTTC.

The J gene is TRBJ1-3, the V gene TRBV11-3, with 8 positions matching TRBD1. Germline CDR1 is SGHNT and CDR2 is YENEEA. V lost 2 bases, J lost 2 bases, and 2 bases stayed unmatched. CDR3 length: 15 amino acids. This chain's CDR3 is CASSLRQGTGNTIYF. Written as DNA, the CDR3 is TGTGCCAGCAGCTTAAGACAGGGGACTGGAAACACCATATATTTT.

The chain is built from TRBV7-6 and TRBJ2-7, with 10 bases lining up with TRBD1. V lost 3 bases, J lost 5 bases, and 7 bases stayed unmatched. There are 15 residues in the CDR3. Germline CDR1 and CDR2: SGHVS and FNYEAQ. As DNA, the CDR3 is TGTGCCAGCAGCTTCCCGGGACAGGGGATGCACGAGCAGTACTTC. This codes for CASSFPGQGMHEQYF.

This clone was detected a few times. The V and J genes are TRBV30 and TRBJ2-1; TRBD2 is a possible D gene (5 bases). Germline values: CDR1 GTSNPN, CDR2 SVGIG (reference sequence). This CDR3 spans 12 amino acids. Trimming took 2 bases from V and 9 from J, leaving 11 bases between them. The CDR3 region has the DNA TGTGCCTGGAGTTTCACCGCGGGTGAGCAGTTCTTC. It yields the protein CAWSFTAGEQFF. Based on the CDR3 plus reference TRBV30 and TRBJ2-1, the full variable domain is SQTIHQWPATLVQPVGSPLSLECTVEGTSNPNLYWYRQAAGRGLQLLFYSVGIGQISSEVPQNLSASRPQDRQFILSSKKLLLSDSGFYLCAWSFTAGEQFFGPGTRLTVL.

V is TRBV7-9 and J is TRBJ2-5; 9 nucleotides align to TRBD1. CDR1 and CDR2 (germline): SEHNR, FQNEAQ (reference sequence). The CDR3 spans 17 residues. The V and J ends lost 2 bases and 2 bases, in that order; junction bases with no gene match: 9. CDR3 region: CASSLISGTGWQETQYF. The CDR3 coding sequence is TGTGCCAGCAGCTTAATTTCGGGGACAGGGTGGCAAGAGACCCAGTACTTC.

The chain has TRBV5-1 and TRBJ2-5; TRBD1 agrees at 10 bases. The CDR3 length is 14 residues. Germline lookup yields CDR1 SGHRS and CDR2 YFSETQ. V lost 4 bases to trimming and J lost 3 bases; unmatched junction nucleotides: 3. The DNA for the CDR3 is TGCGCCAGCAGCGTAGGGACAGGGGAAGAGACCCAGTACTTC. This encodes CASSVGTGEETQYF. The full variable domain, rest sourced from reference TRBV5-1 and TRBJ2-5, is KAGVTQTPRYLIKTRGQQVTLSCSPISGHRSVSWYQQTPGQGLQFLFEYFSETQRNKGNFPGRFSGRQFSNSRSEMNVSTLELGDSALYLCASSVGTGEETQYFGPGTRLLVL.

A single count supports this clone. The chain recombines TRBV15 with TRBJ1-4, with 10 bases lining up with TRBD1. V shed 3 bases, J shed 7 bases, and the junction held 2 bases outside the gene matches. The V gene's germline CDR1 is LNHNV and CDR2 YYDKDF (reference sequence). This CDR3 spans 14 amino acids. The CDR3 region has the DNA TGTGCCACCAGCAGGGACAGGGGGTCTGAAAAACTGTTTTTT. Amino acids: CATSRDRGSEKLFF.